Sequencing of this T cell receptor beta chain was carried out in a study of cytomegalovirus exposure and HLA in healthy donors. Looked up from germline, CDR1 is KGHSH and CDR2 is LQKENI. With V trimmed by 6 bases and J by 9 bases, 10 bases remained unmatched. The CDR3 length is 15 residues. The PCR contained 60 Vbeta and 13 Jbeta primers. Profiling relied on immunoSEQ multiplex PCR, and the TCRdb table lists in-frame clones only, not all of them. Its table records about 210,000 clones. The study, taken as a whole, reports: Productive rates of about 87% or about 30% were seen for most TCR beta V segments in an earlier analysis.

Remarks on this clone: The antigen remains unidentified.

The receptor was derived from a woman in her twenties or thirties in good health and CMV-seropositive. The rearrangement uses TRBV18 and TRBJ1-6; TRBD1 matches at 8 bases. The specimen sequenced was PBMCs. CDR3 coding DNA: TGTGCCAGCTCCCCAGGACAGGGTTTCGGTTCACCCCTCCACTTT. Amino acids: CASSPGQGFGSPLHF.